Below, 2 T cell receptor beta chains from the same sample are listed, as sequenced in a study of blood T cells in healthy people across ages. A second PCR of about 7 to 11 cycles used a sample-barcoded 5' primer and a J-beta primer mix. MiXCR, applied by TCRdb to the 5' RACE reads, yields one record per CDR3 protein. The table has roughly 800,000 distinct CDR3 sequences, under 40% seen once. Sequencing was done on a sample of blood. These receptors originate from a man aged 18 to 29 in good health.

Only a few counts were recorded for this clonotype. CDR3 loop: CASRDEETQYF. CDR3 sequence (DNA): TGTGCCAGCAGGGACGAAGAGACCCAGTACTTC. The chain joins TRBV2 to TRBJ2-5; no firm D call. V lost 6 bases to trimming and J lost 3 bases, with 5 bases between them. Looked up from germline, CDR1 is SNHLY and CDR2 is FYNNEI. The CDR3 has 11 amino acids.

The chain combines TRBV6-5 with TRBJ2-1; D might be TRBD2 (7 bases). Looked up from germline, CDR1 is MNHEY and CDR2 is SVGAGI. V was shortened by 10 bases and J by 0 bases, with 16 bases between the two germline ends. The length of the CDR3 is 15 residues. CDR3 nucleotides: TGTGCCACCAAGGGGGGGTTCAGCTCCTACAATGAGCAGTTCTTC. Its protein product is CATKGGFSSYNEQFF.